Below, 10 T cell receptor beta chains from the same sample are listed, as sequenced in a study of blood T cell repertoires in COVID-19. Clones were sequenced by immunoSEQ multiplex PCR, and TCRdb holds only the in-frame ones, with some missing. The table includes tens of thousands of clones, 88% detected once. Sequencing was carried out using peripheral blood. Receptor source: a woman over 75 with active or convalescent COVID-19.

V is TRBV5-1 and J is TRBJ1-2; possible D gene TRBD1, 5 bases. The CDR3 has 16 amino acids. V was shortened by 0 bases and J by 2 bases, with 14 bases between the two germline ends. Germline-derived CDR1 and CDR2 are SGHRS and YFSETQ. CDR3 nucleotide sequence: TGCGCCAGCAGCTTGGAAGCTTCAGGGTGGAACTATGGCTACACCTTC. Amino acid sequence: CASSLEASGWNYGYTF.

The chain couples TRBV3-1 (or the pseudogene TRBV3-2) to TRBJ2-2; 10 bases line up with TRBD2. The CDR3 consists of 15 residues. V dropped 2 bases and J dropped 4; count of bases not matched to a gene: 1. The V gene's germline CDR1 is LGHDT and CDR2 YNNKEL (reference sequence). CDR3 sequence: CASSQPSGSTGELFF. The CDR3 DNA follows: TGTGCCAGCAGCCAACCTAGCGGGAGCACCGGGGAGCTGTTTTTT.

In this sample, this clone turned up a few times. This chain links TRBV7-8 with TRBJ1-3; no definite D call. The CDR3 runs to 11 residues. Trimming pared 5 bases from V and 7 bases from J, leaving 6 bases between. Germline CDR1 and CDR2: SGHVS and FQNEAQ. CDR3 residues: CASSRGNTIYF. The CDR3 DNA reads TGTGCCAGCAGCCGTGGCAACACCATATATTTT.

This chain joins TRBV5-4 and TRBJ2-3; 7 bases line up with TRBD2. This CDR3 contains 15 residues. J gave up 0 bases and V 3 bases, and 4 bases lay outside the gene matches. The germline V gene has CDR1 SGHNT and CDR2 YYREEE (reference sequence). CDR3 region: CASSSGGRSTDTQYF. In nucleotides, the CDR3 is TGTGCCAGCAGCTCGGGGGGTAGGAGCACAGATACGCAGTATTTT.

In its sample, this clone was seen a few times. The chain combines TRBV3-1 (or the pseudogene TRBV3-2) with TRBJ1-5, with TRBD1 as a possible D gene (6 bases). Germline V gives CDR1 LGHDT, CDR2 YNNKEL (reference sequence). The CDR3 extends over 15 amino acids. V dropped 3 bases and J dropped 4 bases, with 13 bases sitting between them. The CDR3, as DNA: TGTGCCAGCAGCCAGGGCGGACAGTTAAATCAGCCCCAGCATTTT. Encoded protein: CASSQGGQLNQPQHF.

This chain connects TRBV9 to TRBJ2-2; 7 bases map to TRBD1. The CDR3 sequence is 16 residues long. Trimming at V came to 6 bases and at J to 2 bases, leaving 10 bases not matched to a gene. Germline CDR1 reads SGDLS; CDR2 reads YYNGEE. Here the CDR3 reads CASNTQGLANTGELFF. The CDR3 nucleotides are TGTGCCAGCAACACACAGGGGCTAGCAAACACCGGGGAGCTGTTTTTT.

The CDR3 region has the DNA TGCAGTGCTAGTACAGGGTGGAGCTACGAGCAGTACTTC. It yields the protein CSASTGWSYEQYF. V is TRBV20-1 and J is TRBJ2-7; tentative D call: TRBD1 (6 bases). V was clipped by 3 bases and J by 3 bases, with 12 bases between them. This CDR3 spans 13 amino acids. Germline loops: CDR1 DFQATT, CDR2 SNEGSKA (reference sequence).

CDR3 loop: CASSQERGDRNQPQHF. In DNA form, the CDR3 reads TGTGCCAGCAGCCAAGAACGCGGGGACCGCAATCAGCCCCAGCATTTT. This chain uses TRBV3-1 (or the pseudogene TRBV3-2) with TRBJ1-5, with D tentatively TRBD1 (5 bases). CDR1 is LGHDT, CDR2 YNNKEL, per germline (reference sequence). The CDR3 is 16 amino acids. V was cut by 0 bases and J by 2 bases, with 11 bases left in between.

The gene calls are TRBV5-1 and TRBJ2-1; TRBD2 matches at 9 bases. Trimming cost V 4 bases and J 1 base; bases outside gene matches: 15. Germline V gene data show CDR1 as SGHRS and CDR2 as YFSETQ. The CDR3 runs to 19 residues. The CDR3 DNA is TGCGCCAGCAGCCTGTCTGGGCGGGGGGGGTCTAGTTCCTACAATGAGCAGTTCTTC. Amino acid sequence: CASSLSGRGGSSSYNEQFF. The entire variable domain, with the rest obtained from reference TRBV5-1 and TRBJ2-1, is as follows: KAGVTQTPRYLIKTRGQQVTLSCSPISGHRSVSWYQQTPGQGLQFLFEYFSETQRNKGNFPGRFSGRQFSNSRSEMNVSTLELGDSALYLCASSLSGRGGSSSYNEQFFGPGTRLTVL.

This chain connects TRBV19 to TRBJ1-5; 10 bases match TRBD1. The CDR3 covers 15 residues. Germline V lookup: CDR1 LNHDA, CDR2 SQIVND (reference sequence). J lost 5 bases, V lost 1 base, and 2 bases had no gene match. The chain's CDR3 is CASSIGTGGDQPQHF. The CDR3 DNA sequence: TGTGCCAGTAGTATAGGGACAGGGGGGGATCAGCCCCAGCATTTT.